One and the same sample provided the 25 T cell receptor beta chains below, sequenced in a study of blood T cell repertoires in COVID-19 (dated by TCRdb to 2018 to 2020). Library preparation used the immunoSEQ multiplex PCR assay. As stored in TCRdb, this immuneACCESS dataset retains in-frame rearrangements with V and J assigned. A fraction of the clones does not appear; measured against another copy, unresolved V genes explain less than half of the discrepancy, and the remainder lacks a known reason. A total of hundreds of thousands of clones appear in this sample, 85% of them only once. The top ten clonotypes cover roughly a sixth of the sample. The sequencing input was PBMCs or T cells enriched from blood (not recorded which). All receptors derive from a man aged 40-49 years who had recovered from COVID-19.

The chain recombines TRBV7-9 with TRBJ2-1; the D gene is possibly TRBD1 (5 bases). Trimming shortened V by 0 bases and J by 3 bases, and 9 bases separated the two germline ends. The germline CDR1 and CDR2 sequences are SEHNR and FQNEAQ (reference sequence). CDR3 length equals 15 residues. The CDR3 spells CASSLAPTVYNEQFF. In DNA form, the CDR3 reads TGTGCCAGCAGCTTAGCCCCGACAGTCTACAATGAGCAGTTCTTC.

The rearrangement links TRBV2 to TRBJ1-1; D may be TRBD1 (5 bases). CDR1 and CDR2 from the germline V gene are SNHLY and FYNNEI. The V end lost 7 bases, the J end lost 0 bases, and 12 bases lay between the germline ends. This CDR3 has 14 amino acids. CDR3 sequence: CASTSDNMNTEAFF. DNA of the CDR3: TGTGCCAGCACATCGGACAACATGAACACTGAAGCTTTCTTT.

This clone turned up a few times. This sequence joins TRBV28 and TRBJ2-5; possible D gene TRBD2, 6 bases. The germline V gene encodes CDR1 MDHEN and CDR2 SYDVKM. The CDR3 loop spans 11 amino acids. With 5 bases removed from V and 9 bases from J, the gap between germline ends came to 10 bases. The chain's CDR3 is CASSIRDSQYF. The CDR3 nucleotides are TGTGCCAGCAGTATCCGGGACTCCCAGTACTTC. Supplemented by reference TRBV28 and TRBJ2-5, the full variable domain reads DVKVTQSSRYLVKRTGEKVFLECVQDMDHENMFWYRQDPGLGLRLIYFSYDVKMKEKGDIPEGYSVSREKKERFSLILESASTNQTSMYLCASSIRDSQYFGPGTRLLVL.

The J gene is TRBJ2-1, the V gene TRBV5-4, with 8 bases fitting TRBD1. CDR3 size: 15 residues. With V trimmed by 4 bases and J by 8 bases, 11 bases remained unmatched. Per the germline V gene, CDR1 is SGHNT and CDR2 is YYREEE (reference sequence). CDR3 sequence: CASSASGTGLYEQFF. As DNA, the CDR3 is TGTGCCAGCAGCGCATCCGGGACAGGCTTGTATGAGCAGTTCTTC.

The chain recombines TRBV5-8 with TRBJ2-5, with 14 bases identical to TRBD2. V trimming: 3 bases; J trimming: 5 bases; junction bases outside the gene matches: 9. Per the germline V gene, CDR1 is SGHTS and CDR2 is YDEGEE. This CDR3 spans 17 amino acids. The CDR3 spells CASSSGTSGRGEETQYF. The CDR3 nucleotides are TGTGCCAGCAGCTCCGGGACTAGCGGGAGAGGGGAGGAGACCCAGTACTTC.

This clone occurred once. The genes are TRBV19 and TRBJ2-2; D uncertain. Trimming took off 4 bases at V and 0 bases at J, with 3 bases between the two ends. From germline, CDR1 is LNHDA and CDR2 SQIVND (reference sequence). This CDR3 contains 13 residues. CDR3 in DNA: TGTGCCAGTAGTACCTCGAACACCGGGGAGCTGTTTTTT. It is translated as CASSTSNTGELFF.

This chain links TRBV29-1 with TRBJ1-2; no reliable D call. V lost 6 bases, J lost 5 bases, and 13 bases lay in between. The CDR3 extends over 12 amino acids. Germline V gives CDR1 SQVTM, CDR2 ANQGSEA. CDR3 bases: TGCAGCGTACCCCTAGGCTCGTATGGCTACACCTTC. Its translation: CSVPLGSYGYTF.

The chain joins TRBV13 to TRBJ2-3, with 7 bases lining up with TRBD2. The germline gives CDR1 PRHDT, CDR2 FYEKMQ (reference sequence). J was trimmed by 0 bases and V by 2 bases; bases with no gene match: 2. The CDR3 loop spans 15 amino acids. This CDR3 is CASSLLAVSTDTQYF. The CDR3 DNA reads TGTGCCAGCAGCTTACTAGCGGTTAGCACAGATACGCAGTATTTT.

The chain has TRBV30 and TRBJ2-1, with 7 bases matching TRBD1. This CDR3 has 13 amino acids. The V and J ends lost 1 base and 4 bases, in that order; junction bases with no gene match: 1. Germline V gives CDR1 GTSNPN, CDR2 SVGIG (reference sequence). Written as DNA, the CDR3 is TGTGCCTGGAGTGGGGACAGTTACAATGAGCAGTTCTTC. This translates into CAWSGDSYNEQFF.

CDR3 sequence: CASSSGGQPGNTIYF. DNA for the CDR3: TGCGCCAGCAGCTCGGGAGGGCAGCCGGGAAACACCATATATTTT. The V gene is TRBV5-1, the J gene TRBJ1-3; D call uncertain. CDR3 length: 15 residues. Trimming cost V 3 bases and J 4 bases, with 14 bases left between them. Germline-derived CDR1 and CDR2 are SGHRS and YFSETQ.

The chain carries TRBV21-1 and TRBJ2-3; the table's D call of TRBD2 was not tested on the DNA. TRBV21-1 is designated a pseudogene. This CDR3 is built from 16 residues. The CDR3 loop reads CASIQMSGLPSDTQYF. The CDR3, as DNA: TGTGCCAGCATCCAAATGTCAGGACTACCTTCAGATACGCAGTATTTT.

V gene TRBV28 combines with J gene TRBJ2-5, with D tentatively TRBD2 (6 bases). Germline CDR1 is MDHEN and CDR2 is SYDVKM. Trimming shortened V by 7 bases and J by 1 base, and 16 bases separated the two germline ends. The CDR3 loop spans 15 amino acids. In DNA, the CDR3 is TGTGCCAGCATACTAGCACCGGGACTCCAAGAGACCCAGTACTTC. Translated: CASILAPGLQETQYF.

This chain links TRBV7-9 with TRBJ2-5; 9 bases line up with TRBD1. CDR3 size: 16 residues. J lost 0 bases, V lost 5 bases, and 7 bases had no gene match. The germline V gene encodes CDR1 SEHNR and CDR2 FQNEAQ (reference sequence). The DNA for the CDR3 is TGTGCCAGCAGCCTCGGACAGGGGATAAACCAAGAGACCCAGTACTTC. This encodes CASSLGQGINQETQYF.

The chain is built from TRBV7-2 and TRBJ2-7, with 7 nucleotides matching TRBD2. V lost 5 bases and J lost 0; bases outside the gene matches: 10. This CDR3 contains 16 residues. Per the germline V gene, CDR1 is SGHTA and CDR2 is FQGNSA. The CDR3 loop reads CASSIPSGTYSYEQYF. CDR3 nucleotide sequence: TGTGCCAGCAGCATTCCCAGCGGGACCTACTCCTACGAGCAGTACTTC. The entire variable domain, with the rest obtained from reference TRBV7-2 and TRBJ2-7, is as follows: GAGVSQSPSNKVTEKGKDVELRCDPISGHTALYWYRQSLGQGLEFLIYFQGNSAPDKSGLPSDRFSAERTGGSVSTLTIQRTQQEDSAVYLCASSIPSGTYSYEQYFGPGTRLTVT.

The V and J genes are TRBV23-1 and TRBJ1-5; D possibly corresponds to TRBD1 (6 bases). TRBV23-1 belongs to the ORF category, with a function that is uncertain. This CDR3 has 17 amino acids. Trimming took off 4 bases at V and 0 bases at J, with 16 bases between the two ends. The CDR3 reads CASSRRTELYSNQPQHF. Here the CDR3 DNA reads TGCGCCAGCAGTCGCCGGACAGAGTTATATAGCAATCAGCCCCAGCATTTT.

CDR3 amino acids: CASSEYAETQYF. CDR3 nucleotides: TGTGCCAGCAGTGAATATGCGGAGACCCAGTACTTC. V usage is TRBV25-1 and J usage is TRBJ2-5; the D is unclear. Germline V gene data show CDR1 as MGHDK and CDR2 as SYGVNS. The CDR3 is made up of 12 amino acids. V shed 0 bases and J shed 5 bases, with 4 bases lying between them.

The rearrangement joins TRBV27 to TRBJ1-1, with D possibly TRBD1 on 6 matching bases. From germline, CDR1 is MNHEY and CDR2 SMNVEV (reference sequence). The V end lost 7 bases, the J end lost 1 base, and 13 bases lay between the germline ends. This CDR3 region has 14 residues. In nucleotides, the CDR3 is TGTGCCAGCACCCCGAGGGGGGGGAACACTGAAGCTTTCTTT. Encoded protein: CASTPRGGNTEAFF.

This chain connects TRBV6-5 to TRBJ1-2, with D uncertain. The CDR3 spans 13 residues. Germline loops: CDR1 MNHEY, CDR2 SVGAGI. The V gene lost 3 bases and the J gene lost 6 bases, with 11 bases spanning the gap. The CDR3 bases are TGTGCCAGCAGTTATGCCCTGGCCCATGGCTACACCTTC. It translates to CASSYALAHGYTF.

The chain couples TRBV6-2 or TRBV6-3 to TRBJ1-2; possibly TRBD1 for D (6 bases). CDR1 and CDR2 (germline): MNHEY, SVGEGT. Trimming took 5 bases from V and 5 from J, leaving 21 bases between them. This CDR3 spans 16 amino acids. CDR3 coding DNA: TGTGCCAGCAGTCAGCAAAAGGGCGGGGGCTATTATGGCTACACCTTC. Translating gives CASSQQKGGGYYGYTF.

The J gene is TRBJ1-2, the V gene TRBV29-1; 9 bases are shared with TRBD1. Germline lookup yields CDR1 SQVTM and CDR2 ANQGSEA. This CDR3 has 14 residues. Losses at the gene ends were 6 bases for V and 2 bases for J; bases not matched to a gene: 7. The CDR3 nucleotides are TGCAGCGTCGAGACAGGGGGATCCAACTATGGCTACACCTTC. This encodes CSVETGGSNYGYTF.

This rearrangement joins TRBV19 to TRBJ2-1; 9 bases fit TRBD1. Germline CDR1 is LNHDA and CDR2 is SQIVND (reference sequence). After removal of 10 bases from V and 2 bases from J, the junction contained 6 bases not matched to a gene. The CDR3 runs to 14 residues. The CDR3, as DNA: TGTGCCACCCGACAGGGGGTTACCTACAATGAGCAGTTCTTC. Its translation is CATRQGVTYNEQFF. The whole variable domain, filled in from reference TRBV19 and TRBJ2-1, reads DGGITQSPKYLFRKEGQNVTLSCEQNLNHDAMYWYRQDPGQGLRLIYYSQIVNDFQKGDIAEGYSVSREKKESFPLTVTSAQKNPTAFYLCATRQGVTYNEQFFGPGTRLTVL.

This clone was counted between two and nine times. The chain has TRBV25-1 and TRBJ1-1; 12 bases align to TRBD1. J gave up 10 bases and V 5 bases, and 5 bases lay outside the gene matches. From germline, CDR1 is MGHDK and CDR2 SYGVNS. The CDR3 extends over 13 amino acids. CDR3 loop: CASSPGTGGRAFF. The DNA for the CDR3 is TGTGCCAGCAGTCCCGGGACAGGGGGCCGAGCTTTCTTT.

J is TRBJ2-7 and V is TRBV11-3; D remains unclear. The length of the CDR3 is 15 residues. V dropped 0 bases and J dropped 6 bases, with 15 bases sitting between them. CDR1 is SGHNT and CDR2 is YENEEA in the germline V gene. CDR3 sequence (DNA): TGTGCCAGCAGCTTAGAGGGCACCCCGAAGTTCGAGCAGTACTTC. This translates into CASSLEGTPKFEQYF.

CDR3 coding DNA: TGTGCCAGCGCCAGGGCGGGAGCAAGGGAGCAGTACTTC. It is translated as CASARAGAREQYF. The chain joins TRBV7-2 to TRBJ2-7; 7 positions match TRBD2. CDR1 and CDR2 (germline): SGHTA, FQGNSA. Trimming removed 8 bases from V and 7 bases from J; junction bases left unmatched: 11. The CDR3 contains 13 residues. Looking up the rest from reference TRBV7-2 and TRBJ2-7 gives the full variable domain: GAGVSQSPSNKVTEKGKDVELRCDPISGHTALYWYRQSLGQGLEFLIYFQGNSAPDKSGLPSDRFSAERTGGSVSTLTIQRTQQEDSAVYLCASARAGAREQYFGPGTRLTVT.

The CDR3 region has the DNA TGCAGCGTAGACAGGGCTGAAGCTTTCTTT. Its translation is CSVDRAEAFF. The genes are TRBV20-1 and TRBJ1-1, with 7 positions matching TRBD1. From germline, CDR1 is DFQATT and CDR2 SNEGSKA (reference sequence). The CDR3 sequence is 10 residues long.